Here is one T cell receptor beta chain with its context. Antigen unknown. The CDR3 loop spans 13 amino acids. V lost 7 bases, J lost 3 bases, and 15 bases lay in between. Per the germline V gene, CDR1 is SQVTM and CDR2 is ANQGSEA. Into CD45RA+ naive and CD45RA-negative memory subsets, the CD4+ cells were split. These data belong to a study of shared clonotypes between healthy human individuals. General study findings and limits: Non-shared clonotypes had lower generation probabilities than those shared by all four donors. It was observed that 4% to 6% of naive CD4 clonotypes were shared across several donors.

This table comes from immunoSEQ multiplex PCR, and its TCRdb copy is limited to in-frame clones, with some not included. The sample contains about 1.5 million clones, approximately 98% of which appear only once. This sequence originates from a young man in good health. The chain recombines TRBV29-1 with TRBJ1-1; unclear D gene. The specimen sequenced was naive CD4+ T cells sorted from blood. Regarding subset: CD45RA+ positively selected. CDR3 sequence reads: CSAQEISDTEAFF. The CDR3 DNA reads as TGCAGCGCGCAAGAGATCTCGGACACTGAAGCTTTCTTT.